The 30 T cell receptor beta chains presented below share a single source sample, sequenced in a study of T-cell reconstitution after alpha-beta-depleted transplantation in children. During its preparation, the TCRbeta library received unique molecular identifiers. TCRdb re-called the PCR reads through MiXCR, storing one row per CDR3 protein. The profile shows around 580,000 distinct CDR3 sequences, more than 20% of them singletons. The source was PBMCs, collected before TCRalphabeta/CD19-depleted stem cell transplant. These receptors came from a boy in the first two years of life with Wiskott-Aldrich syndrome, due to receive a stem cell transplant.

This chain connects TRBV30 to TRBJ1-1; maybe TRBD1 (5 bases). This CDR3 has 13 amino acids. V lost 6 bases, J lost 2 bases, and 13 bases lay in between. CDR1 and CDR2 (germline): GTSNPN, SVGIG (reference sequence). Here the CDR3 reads CACARGLNTEAFF. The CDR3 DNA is TGTGCCTGCGCTCGGGGCCTAAACACTGAAGCTTTCTTT.

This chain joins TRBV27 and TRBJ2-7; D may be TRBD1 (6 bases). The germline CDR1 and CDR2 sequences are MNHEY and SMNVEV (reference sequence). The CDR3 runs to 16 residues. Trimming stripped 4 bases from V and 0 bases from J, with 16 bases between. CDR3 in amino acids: CASSSYRADHSYEQYF. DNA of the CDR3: TGTGCCAGCAGTTCATACAGGGCCGACCACTCCTACGAGCAGTACTTC.

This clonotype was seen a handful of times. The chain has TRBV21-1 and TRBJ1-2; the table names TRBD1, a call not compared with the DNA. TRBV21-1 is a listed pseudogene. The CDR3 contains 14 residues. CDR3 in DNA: TGTGCCAGCAGCAAGTTCGACAGGGTTTGCGGCTACACCTTC. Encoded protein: CASSKFDRVCGYTF.

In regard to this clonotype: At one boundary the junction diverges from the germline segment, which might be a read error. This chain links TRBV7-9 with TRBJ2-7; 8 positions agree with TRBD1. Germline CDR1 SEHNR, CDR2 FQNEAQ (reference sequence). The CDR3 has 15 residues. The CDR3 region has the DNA TGTGCCAGCAGCTTTACTGGACAGGGATCCTCCGAGCAGTACTTC. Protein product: CASSFTGQGSSEQYF.

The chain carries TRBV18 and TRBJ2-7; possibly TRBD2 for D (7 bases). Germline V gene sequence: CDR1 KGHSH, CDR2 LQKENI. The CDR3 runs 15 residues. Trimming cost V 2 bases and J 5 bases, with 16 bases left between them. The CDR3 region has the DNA TGTGCCAGCTCACCATCTTTCGGGGGGCTGGACGAGCAGTACTTC. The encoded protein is CASSPSFGGLDEQYF.

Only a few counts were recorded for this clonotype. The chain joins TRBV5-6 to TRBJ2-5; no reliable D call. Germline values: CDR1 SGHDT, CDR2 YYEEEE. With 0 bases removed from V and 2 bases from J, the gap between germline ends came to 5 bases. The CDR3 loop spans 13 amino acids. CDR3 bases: TGTGCCAGCAGCTTGGACGTACAAGAGACCCAGTACTTC. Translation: CASSLDVQETQYF.

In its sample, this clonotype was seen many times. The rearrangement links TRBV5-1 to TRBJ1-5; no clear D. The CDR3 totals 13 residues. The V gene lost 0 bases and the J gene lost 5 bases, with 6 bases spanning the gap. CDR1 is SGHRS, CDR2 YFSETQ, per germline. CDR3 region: CASSLGRDQPQHF. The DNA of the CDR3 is TGCGCCAGCAGCTTGGGGAGGGATCAGCCCCAGCATTTT.

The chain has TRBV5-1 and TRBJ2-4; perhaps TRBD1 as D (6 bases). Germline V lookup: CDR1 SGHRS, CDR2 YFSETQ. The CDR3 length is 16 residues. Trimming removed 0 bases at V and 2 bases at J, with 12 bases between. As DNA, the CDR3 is TGCGCCAGCAGCTTGGGGCCACAGGGTTCCAAAAACATTCAGTACTTC. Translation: CASSLGPQGSKNIQYF.

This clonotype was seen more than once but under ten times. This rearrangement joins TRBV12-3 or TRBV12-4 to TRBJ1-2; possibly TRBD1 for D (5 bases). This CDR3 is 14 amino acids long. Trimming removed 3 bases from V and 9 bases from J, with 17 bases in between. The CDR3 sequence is CASSFSGGLWSYTF. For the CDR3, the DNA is TGTGCCAGCAGTTTCTCCGGGGGATTATGGAGCTACACCTTC.

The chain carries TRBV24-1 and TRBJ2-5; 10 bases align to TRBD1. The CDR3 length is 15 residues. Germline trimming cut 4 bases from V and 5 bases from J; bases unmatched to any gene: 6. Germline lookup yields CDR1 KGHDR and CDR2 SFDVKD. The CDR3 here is CATSDGTGVMETQYF. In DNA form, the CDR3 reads TGTGCCACCAGTGACGGGACAGGGGTGATGGAGACCCAGTACTTC.

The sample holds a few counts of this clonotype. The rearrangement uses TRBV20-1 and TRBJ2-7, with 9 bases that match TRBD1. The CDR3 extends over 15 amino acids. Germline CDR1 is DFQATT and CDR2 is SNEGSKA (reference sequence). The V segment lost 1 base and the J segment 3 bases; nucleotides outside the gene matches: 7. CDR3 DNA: TGCAGTGCTAGAGCGGGGACAGGGTCAATCTACGAGCAGTACTTC. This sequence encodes CSARAGTGSIYEQYF.

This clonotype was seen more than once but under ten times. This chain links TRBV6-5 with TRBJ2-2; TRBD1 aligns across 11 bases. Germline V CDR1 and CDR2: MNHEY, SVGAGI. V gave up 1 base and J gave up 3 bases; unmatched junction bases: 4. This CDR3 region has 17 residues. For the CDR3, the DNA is TGTGCCAGCAGTTACTGGACAGGGGGCGGCGACACCGGGGAGCTGTTTTTT. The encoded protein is CASSYWTGGGDTGELFF.

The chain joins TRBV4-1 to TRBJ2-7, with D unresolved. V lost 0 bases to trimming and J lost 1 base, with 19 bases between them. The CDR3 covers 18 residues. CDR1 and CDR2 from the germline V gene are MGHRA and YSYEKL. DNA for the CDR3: TGCGCCAGCAGCCAAGATCATGGTGGCACTGCCCAATCCTACGAGCAGTACTTC. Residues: CASSQDHGGTAQSYEQYF.

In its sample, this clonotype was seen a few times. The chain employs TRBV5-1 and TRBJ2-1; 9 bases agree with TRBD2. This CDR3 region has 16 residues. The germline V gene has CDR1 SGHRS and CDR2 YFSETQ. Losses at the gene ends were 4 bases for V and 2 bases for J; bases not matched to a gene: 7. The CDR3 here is CASSGTSLLPYNEQFF. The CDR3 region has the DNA TGCGCCAGCAGCGGGACTAGCCTGTTGCCCTACAATGAGCAGTTCTTC. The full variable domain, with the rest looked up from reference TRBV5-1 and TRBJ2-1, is KAGVTQTPRYLIKTRGQQVTLSCSPISGHRSVSWYQQTPGQGLQFLFEYFSETQRNKGNFPGRFSGRQFSNSRSEMNVSTLELGDSALYLCASSGTSLLPYNEQFFGPGTRLTVL.

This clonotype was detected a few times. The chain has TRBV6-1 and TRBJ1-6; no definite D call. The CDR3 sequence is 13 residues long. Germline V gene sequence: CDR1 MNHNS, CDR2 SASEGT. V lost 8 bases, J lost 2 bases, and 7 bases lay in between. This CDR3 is CASGPTYNSPLHF. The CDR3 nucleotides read TGTGCCAGCGGGCCCACCTATAATTCACCCCTCCACTTT.

The CDR3 nucleotides are TGCAGTGCTAGAGAGCGCAGGGAAAAACTGTTTTTT. The encoded protein is CSARERREKLFF. The rearrangement uses TRBV20-1 and TRBJ1-4; no firm D call. The CDR3 covers 12 residues. Germline V lookup: CDR1 DFQATT, CDR2 SNEGSKA (reference sequence). Trimming shortened V by 0 bases and J by 8 bases, and 7 bases separated the two germline ends.

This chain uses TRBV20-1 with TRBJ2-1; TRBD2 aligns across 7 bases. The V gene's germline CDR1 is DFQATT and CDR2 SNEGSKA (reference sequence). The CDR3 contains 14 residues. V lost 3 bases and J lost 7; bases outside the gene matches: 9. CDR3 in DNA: TGCAGTGCTAGCGGAGCGGGATATGTGAATGAGCAGTTCTTC. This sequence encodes CSASGAGYVNEQFF.

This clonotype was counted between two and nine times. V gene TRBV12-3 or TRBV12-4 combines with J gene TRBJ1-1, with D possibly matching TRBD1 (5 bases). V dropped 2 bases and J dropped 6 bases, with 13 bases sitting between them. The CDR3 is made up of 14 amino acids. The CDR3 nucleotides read TGTGCCAGCAGTTTAAGAGGGGATGTGCCTGAAGCTTTCTTT. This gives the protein CASSLRGDVPEAFF.

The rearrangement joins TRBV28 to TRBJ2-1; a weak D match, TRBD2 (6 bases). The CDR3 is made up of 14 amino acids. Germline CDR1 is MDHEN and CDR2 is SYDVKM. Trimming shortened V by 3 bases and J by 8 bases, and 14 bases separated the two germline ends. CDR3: CASSLGTRRDEQFF. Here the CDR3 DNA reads TGTGCCAGCAGTTTGGGGACGAGGAGGGATGAGCAGTTCTTC.

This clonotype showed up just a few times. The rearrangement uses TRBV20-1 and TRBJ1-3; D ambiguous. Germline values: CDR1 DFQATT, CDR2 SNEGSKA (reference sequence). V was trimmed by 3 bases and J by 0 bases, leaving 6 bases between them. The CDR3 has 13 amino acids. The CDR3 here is CSASSFSGNTIYF. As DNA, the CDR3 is TGCAGTGCTAGTTCCTTCTCTGGAAACACCATATATTTT.

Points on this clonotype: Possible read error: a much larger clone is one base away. The DNA of the CDR3 is TGTGCCAGCACCCAAAAAGAGACCCAGTACTTC. Translated, it gives CASTQKETQYF. J is TRBJ2-5 and V is TRBV6-5; D is ambiguous. The CDR3 is 11 amino acids. The germline V and J ends were trimmed by 7 bases and 3 bases, with 6 bases remaining between them. CDR1 is MNHEY, CDR2 SVGAGI, per germline.

The DNA of the CDR3 is TGTGCCTGGAGTGTACCTAGCGGGTTCTCCTACGAGCAGTACTTC. Protein: CAWSVPSGFSYEQYF. This sequence joins TRBV30 and TRBJ2-7; 8 bases are a match to TRBD2. Per the germline V gene, CDR1 is GTSNPN and CDR2 is SVGIG (reference sequence). The CDR3 totals 15 residues. The V and J ends lost 0 bases and 0 bases, in that order; junction bases with no gene match: 4.

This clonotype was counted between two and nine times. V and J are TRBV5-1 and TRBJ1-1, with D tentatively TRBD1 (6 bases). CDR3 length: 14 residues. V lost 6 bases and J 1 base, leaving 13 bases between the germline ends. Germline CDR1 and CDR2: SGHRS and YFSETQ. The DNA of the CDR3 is TGCGCCAGCACCACCGGGACAACGAACACTGAAGCTTTCTTT. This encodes CASTTGTTNTEAFF.

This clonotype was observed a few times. The CDR3 DNA reads as TGTGCCAGCAGTCCGCCGCCGTTCGGGCCGGATGGCGAGCAGTACTTC. Translation gives CASSPPPFGPDGEQYF. The chain has TRBV12-3 or TRBV12-4 and TRBJ2-7; D ambiguous. The CDR3 spans 16 residues. V dropped 5 bases and J dropped 6 bases, with 23 bases sitting between them.

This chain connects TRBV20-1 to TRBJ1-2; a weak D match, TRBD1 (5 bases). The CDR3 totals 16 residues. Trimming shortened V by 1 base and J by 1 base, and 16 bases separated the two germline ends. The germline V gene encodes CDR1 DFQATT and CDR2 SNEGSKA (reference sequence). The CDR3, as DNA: TGCAGTGCTAGAGGTCCAGGGTCCCTTTATAACTATGGCTACACCTTC. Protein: CSARGPGSLYNYGYTF.

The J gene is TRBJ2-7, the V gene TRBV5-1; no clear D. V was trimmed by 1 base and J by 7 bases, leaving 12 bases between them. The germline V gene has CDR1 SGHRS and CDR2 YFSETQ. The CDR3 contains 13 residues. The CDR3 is CASSLIPIQEQYF. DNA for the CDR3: TGCGCCAGCAGCTTGATCCCCATCCAGGAGCAGTACTTC.

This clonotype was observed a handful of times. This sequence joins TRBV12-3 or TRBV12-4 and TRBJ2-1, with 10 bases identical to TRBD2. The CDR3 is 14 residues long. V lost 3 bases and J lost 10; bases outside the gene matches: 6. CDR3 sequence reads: CASSFLAGAEEQFF. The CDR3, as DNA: TGTGCCAGCAGTTTTCTAGCGGGAGCAGAAGAGCAGTTCTTC.

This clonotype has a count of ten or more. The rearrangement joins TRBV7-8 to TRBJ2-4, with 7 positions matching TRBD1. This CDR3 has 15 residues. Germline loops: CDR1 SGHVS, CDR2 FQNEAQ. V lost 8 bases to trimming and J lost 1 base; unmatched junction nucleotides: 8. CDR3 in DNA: TGTGCCAGCGGCCTACAGGGGATGGCCAAAAACATTCAGTACTTC. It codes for CASGLQGMAKNIQYF.

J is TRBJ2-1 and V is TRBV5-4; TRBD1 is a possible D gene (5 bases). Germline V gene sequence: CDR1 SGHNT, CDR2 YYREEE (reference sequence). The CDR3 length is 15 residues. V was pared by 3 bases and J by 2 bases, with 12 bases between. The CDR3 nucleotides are TGTGCCAGCAGCTATTTCCTGGGGCCCTACAATGAGCAGTTCTTC. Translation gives CASSYFLGPYNEQFF.

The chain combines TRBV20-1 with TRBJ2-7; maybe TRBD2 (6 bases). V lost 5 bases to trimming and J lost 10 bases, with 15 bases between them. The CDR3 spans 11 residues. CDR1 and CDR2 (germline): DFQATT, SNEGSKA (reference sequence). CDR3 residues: CSACALREQYF. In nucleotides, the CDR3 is TGCAGTGCTTGTGCATTGCGGGAACAGTACTTC.